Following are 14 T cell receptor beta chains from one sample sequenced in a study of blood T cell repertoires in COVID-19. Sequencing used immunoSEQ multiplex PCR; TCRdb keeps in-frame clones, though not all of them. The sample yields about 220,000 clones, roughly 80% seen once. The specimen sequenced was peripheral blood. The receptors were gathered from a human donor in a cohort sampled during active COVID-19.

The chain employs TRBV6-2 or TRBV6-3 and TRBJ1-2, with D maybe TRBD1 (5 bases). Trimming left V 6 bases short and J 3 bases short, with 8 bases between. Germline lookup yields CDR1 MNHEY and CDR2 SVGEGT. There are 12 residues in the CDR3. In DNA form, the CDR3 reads TGTGCCAGCAGCCCCAGGGACTATGGCTACACCTTC. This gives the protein CASSPRDYGYTF.

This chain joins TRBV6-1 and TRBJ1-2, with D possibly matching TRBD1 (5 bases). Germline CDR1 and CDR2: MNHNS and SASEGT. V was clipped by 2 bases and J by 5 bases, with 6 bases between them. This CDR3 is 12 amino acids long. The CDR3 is CASSERGYGYTF. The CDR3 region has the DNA TGTGCCAGCAGTGAAAGGGGATATGGCTACACCTTC.

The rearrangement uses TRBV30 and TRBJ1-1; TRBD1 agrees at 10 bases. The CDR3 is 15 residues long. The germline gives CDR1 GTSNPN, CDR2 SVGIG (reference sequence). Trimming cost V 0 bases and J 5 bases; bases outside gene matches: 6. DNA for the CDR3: TGTGCCTGGAGTGTAACCGGGACAGGGGCAACTGAAGCTTTCTTT. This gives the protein CAWSVTGTGATEAFF.

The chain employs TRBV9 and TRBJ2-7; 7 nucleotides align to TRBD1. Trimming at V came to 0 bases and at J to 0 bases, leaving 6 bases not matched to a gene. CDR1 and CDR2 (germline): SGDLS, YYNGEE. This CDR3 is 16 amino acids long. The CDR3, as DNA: TGTGCCAGCAGCGTAGGGGGACAGCAAAGCTCCTACGAGCAGTACTTC. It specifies CASSVGGQQSSYEQYF.

CDR3 sequence reads: CASRGLATEQFF. For the CDR3, the DNA is TGCGCCAGCAGAGGACTAGCTACTGAGCAGTTCTTC. The gene calls are TRBV10-2 and TRBJ2-1, with TRBD2 matching 8 bases. The germline V gene has CDR1 WSHSY and CDR2 SAAADI. The CDR3 contains 12 residues. The J segment lost 9 bases and the V segment lost 6 bases, leaving 4 bases of the junction unmatched.

The CDR3 coding sequence is TGTGCCAGCAGGCTTAGCGGGAGGGTGACCTACGAGCAGTACTTC. Translating it yields CASRLSGRVTYEQYF. V gene TRBV28 combines with J gene TRBJ2-7, with 11 positions matching TRBD2. The CDR3 consists of 15 residues. The J segment lost 2 bases and the V segment lost 6 bases, leaving 6 bases of the junction unmatched. Germline V lookup: CDR1 MDHEN, CDR2 SYDVKM.

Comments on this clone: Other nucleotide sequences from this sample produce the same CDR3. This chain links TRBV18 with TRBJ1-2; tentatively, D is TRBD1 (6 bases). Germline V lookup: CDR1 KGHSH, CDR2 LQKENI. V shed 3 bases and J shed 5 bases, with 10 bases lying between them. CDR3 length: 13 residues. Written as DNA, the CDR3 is TGTGCCAGCTCACCCAGGGGCGATTATGGCTACACCTTC. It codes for CASSPRGDYGYTF.

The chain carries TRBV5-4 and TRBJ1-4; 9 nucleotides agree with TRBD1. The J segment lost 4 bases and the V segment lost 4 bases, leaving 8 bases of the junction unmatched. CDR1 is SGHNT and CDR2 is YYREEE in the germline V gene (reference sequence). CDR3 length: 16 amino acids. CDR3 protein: CASSKGQGNHNEKLFF. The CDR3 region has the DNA TGTGCCAGCAGCAAGGGACAGGGAAACCATAATGAAAAACTGTTTTTT.

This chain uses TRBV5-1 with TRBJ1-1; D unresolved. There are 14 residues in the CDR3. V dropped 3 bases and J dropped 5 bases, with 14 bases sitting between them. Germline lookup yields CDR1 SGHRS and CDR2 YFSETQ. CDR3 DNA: TGCGCCAGCAGCTCGGGGTTAGGATGGACTGAAGCTTTCTTT. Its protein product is CASSSGLGWTEAFF.

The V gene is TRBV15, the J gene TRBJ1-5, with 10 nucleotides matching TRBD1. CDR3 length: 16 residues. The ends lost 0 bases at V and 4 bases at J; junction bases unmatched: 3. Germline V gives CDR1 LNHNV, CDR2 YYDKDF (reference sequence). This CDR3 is CATSREPGQGNQPQHF. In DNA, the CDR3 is TGTGCCACCAGCAGAGAACCGGGACAGGGGAATCAGCCCCAGCATTTT.

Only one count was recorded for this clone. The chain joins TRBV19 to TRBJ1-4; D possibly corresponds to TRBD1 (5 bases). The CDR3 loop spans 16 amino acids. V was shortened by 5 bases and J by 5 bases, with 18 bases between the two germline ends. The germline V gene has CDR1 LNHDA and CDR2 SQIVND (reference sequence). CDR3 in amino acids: CASSDQGLLENEKLFF. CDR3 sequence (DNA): TGTGCCAGTAGTGACCAGGGCCTGCTCGAAAATGAAAAACTGTTTTTT.

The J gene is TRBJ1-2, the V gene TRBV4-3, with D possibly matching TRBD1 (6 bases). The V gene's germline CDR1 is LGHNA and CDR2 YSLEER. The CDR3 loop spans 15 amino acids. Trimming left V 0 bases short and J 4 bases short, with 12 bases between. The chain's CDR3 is CASSQDPRTAYGYTF. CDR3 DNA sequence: TGCGCCAGCAGCCAAGATCCCAGGACAGCCTATGGCTACACCTTC.

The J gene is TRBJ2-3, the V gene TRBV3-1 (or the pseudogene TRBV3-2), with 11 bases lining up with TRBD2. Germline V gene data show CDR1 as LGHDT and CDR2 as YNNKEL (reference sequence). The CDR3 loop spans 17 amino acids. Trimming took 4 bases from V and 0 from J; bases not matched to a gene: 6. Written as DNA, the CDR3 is TGTGCCAGCAGCCGCCAAGGGACTAGCGGCAGCACAGATACGCAGTATTTT. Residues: CASSRQGTSGSTDTQYF.

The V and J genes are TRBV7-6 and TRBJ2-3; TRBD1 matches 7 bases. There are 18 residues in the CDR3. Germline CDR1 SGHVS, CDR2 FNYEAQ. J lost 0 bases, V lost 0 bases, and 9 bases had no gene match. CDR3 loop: CASSLALNRGASTDTQYF. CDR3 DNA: TGTGCCAGCAGCTTAGCCCTGAACAGGGGAGCGAGCACAGATACGCAGTATTTT.